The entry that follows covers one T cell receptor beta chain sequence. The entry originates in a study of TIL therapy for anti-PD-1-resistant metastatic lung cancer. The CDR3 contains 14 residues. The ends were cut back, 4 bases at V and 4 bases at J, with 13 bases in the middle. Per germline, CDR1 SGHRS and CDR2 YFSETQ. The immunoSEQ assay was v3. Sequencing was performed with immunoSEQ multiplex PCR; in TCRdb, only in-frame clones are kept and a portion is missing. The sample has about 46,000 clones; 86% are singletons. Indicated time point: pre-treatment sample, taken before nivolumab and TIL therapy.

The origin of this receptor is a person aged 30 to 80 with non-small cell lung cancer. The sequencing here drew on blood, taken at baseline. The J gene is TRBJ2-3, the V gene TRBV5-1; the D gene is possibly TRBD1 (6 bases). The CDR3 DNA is TGCGCCAGCAGCCGGAGGACAGAGGCAGATACGCAGTATTTT. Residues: CASSRRTEADTQYF.